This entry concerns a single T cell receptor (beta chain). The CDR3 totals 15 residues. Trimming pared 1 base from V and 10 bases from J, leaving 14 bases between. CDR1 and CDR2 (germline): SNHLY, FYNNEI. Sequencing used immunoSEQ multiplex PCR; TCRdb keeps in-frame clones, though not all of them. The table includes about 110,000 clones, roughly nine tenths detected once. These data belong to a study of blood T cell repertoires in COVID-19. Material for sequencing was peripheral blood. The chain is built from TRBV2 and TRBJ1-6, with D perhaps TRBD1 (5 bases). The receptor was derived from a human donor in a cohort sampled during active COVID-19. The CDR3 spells CASSEVGQGGSPLHF. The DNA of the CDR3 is TGTGCCAGCAGTGAAGTTGGGCAGGGCGGATCACCCCTCCACTTT.